The 26 T cell receptor beta chains presented below share a single source sample, sequenced in a study of Ad26.COV2.S vaccination and SARS-CoV-2 variants. Measured with immunoSEQ multiplex PCR; TCRdb has only the in-frame clones, and not every one. Of hundreds of thousands of clones detected, over 75% appear once; the ten largest clones hold 12%. Documented treatment: 19 received Ad26.COV2.S at low or high dose, single or two shots; 5 received placebo; per-sample allocation not given. The study sampled participants on day 63 after the first vaccine or placebo injection. Specimen: peripheral blood, collected in a trial of Ad26.COV2.S vaccine versus placebo. These receptors all stem from a person aged 18-60 years who received the Ad26.COV2.S COVID-19 vaccine or a placebo.

This chain links TRBV11-2 with TRBJ1-1; D may be TRBD1 (6 bases). CDR3 length: 13 amino acids. Trimming left V 3 bases short and J 3 bases short, with 8 bases between. In germline, CDR1 is SGHAT, CDR2 FQNNGV. The CDR3 sequence is CASSFAGDTEAFF. Here the CDR3 DNA reads TGTGCCAGCAGCTTTGCAGGGGACACTGAAGCTTTCTTT.

CDR3 DNA: TGCGCCAGCAGCTTGGAACGTCCAGGGAACACTGAAGCTTTCTTT. Translated: CASSLERPGNTEAFF. The chain has TRBV5-1 and TRBJ1-1; D is unresolved. Germline CDR1 and CDR2: SGHRS and YFSETQ. This CDR3 comprises 15 residues. V gave up 0 bases and J gave up 1 base, with 10 bases separating them.

The sample holds one count of this clone. The V call is TRBV9, the J call TRBJ2-1, with 9 nucleotides matching TRBD2. J gave up 13 bases and V 0 bases, and 8 bases lay outside the gene matches. Germline V CDR1 and CDR2: SGDLS, YYNGEE. There are 14 residues in the CDR3. DNA for the CDR3: TGTGCCAGCAGCGTAGGGAATAGCGGGAGCCCACAGTTCTTC. Its translation is CASSVGNSGSPQFF.

This chain links TRBV6-6 with TRBJ2-7; 11 nucleotides line up with TRBD2. V lost 2 bases and J lost 0; bases outside the gene matches: 3. CDR3 length: 16 residues. Germline lookup yields CDR1 MNHNY and CDR2 SVGAGI (reference sequence). CDR3 amino acids: CASSYETSGTSYEQYF. CDR3 nucleotide sequence: TGTGCCAGCAGTTACGAGACTAGCGGGACCTCCTACGAGCAGTACTTC.

CDR3 loop: CASSLSSSGSYTGELFF. The DNA for the CDR3 is TGTGCCAGCAGTTTATCCAGTAGCGGGAGTTACACCGGGGAGCTGTTTTTT. The chain carries TRBV28 and TRBJ2-2, with 9 nucleotides matching TRBD2. The CDR3 is 17 amino acids. The germline V gene encodes CDR1 MDHEN and CDR2 SYDVKM. V dropped 1 base and J dropped 3; count of bases not matched to a gene: 6.

Concerning this clone itself: This CDR3 is also generated by other DNA sequences in the sample. The V gene is TRBV19, the J gene TRBJ2-1, with 9 positions matching TRBD2. Germline CDR1 reads LNHDA; CDR2 reads SQIVND (reference sequence). CDR3 length equals 15 residues. J lost 0 bases, V lost 4 bases, and 1 base had no gene match. CDR3 sequence reads: CASSTSGTSYNEQFF. CDR3 nucleotide sequence: TGTGCCAGTAGTACTAGCGGGACCTCCTACAATGAGCAGTTCTTC.

The CDR3 coding sequence is TGTGCCAGCAGTCGTCACAGGGTATTTACTGGAAACACCATATATTTT. Translated, it gives CASSRHRVFTGNTIYF. The chain has TRBV6-2 or TRBV6-3 and TRBJ1-3; D possibly corresponds to TRBD1 (6 bases). V lost 5 bases and J lost 2, with 16 bases in between. Looked up from germline, CDR1 is MNHEY and CDR2 is SVGEGT. This CDR3 is 16 amino acids long.

The chain couples TRBV28 to TRBJ2-1; no clear D. The CDR3 is 14 amino acids. CDR1 and CDR2 (germline): MDHEN, SYDVKM. The V and J ends lost 5 bases and 5 bases respectively, with 13 bases between them. CDR3 loop: CASSPRTVDNEQFF. Written as DNA, the CDR3 is TGTGCCAGCAGTCCGAGGACGGTGGACAATGAGCAGTTCTTC.

The V gene is TRBV6-4, the J gene TRBJ2-1; maybe TRBD1 (6 bases). V lost 2 bases and J lost 4, with 15 bases in between. Germline V lookup: CDR1 MRHNA, CDR2 SNTAGT. The CDR3 extends over 16 amino acids. DNA of the CDR3: TGTGCCAGCAGTGACCGTACAGGGAGAGGGTACAATGAGCAGTTCTTC. It encodes CASSDRTGRGYNEQFF.

The gene calls are TRBV7-2 and TRBJ2-1, with unresolved D. The CDR3 contains 18 residues. The germline V gene encodes CDR1 SGHTA and CDR2 FQGNSA. V was shortened by 3 bases and J by 4 bases, with 22 bases between the two germline ends. DNA of the CDR3: TGTGCCAGCAGCTTTTATGATGCGGCGGTCCCTTTTTACAATGAGCAGTTCTTC. Translating gives CASSFYDAAVPFYNEQFF.

The chain joins TRBV4-3 to TRBJ1-4, with TRBD1 as a possible D gene (6 bases). The CDR3 has 19 residues. Germline CDR1 is LGHNA and CDR2 is YSLEER. With 1 base removed from V and 2 bases from J, the gap between germline ends came to 20 bases. The DNA for the CDR3 is TGCGCCAGCAGCCAAGTGCCCACAGGGACACTTAGCACTAATGAAAAACTGTTTTTT. Translation: CASSQVPTGTLSTNEKLFF.

The genes are TRBV3-1 (or the pseudogene TRBV3-2) and TRBJ1-5; D gene uncertain. CDR3 size: 13 residues. The germline V gene encodes CDR1 LGHDT and CDR2 YNNKEL (reference sequence). The ends were cut back, 4 bases at V and 3 bases at J, with 7 bases in the middle. The CDR3 DNA sequence: TGTGCCAGCAGCCGGGGTGCCAATCAGCCCCAGCATTTT. It encodes CASSRGANQPQHF.

In DNA, the CDR3 is TGTGCCAGCAGCTTATCTCTCGGGACTAGATATAATGAGCAGTTCTTC. This codes for CASSLSLGTRYNEQFF. The chain couples TRBV7-9 to TRBJ2-1; 8 bases are a match to TRBD2. Germline-derived CDR1 and CDR2 are SEHNR and FQNEAQ (reference sequence). This CDR3 contains 16 residues. V lost 2 bases, J lost 7 bases, and 10 bases stayed unmatched.

This clone has a single count. CDR3 amino acids: CASSLSAGLNTGELFF. Written as DNA, the CDR3 is TGTGCCAGCAGCTTATCGGCGGGATTGAACACCGGGGAGCTGTTTTTT. This chain joins TRBV7-6 and TRBJ2-2, with D perhaps TRBD2 (6 bases). Per germline, CDR1 SGHVS and CDR2 FNYEAQ. The germline V and J ends were trimmed by 2 bases and 1 base, with 11 bases remaining between them. This CDR3 is built from 16 residues.

On this clone: The same CDR3 can be traced to other DNA sequences in this sample. This chain joins TRBV5-1 and TRBJ2-7; 10 bases agree with TRBD2. V lost 4 bases and J lost 0; bases outside the gene matches: 4. Germline assignment: CDR1 SGHRS and CDR2 YFSETQ. CDR3 length equals 15 residues. Written as DNA, the CDR3 is TGCGCCAGCAGCACAGGGACTAGCGACTCCTACGAGCAGTACTTC. Translating gives CASSTGTSDSYEQYF.

CDR3 protein: CASSVLAGAGDTQYF. Here the CDR3 DNA reads TGTGCCAGCAGTGTACTAGCGGGAGCGGGAGATACGCAGTATTTT. The chain links TRBV2 to TRBJ2-3; 11 bases are a match to TRBD2. The CDR3 length is 15 residues. Germline V gene lookup returns CDR1 SNHLY and CDR2 FYNNEI. With V trimmed by 4 bases and J by 5 bases, 5 bases remained unmatched.

The gene calls are TRBV3-1 (or the pseudogene TRBV3-2) and TRBJ2-1; 10 bases line up with TRBD2. Germline lookup yields CDR1 LGHDT and CDR2 YNNKEL (reference sequence). V gave up 5 bases and J gave up 4 bases; unmatched junction bases: 8. The CDR3 extends over 16 amino acids. In DNA, the CDR3 is TGTGCCAGCAGCGAGGGGGGACTAGCGTCGTACAATGAGCAGTTCTTC. Translating gives CASSEGGLASYNEQFF.

This clone was counted only a few times. CDR3 sequence (DNA): TGCGCCAGCTCCCGGGCTAGCGGGAGTGATTTTCCGGAGACCCAGTACTTC. Translated: CASSRASGSDFPETQYF. The genes are TRBV5-1 and TRBJ2-5; 10 positions agree with TRBD2. J gave up 5 bases and V 7 bases, and 17 bases lay outside the gene matches. Germline V gene data show CDR1 as SGHRS and CDR2 as YFSETQ. The CDR3 extends over 17 amino acids.

The V gene is TRBV6-5, the J gene TRBJ2-1, with 7 bases lining up with TRBD2. The CDR3 has 13 residues. Losses at the gene ends were 9 bases for V and 7 bases for J; bases not matched to a gene: 9. Germline values: CDR1 MNHEY, CDR2 SVGAGI. The CDR3 sequence is CASRRGSGNEQFF. The CDR3 DNA reads TGTGCCAGTCGCCGCGGTAGCGGGAATGAGCAGTTCTTC.

The chain has TRBV18 and TRBJ2-2; a possible D gene is TRBD2 (6 bases). From germline, CDR1 is KGHSH and CDR2 LQKENI. With 2 bases removed from V and 7 bases from J, the gap between germline ends came to 14 bases. The CDR3 totals 15 residues. The CDR3 loop reads CASSPEGGTGGELFF. DNA of the CDR3: TGTGCCAGCTCACCAGAAGGAGGGACGGGCGGGGAGCTGTTTTTT.

This clone was seen a handful of times. CDR3 nucleotides: TGTGCCAGCAGCGTAGAACCATCTTCCTACGAGCAGTACTTC. This codes for CASSVEPSSYEQYF. This sequence joins TRBV9 and TRBJ2-7; D gene uncertain. Germline-derived CDR1 and CDR2 are SGDLS and YYNGEE. V lost 0 bases and J 1 base, leaving 8 bases between the germline ends. The CDR3 length is 14 residues.

The V call is TRBV27, the J call TRBJ2-1; D gene ambiguous. Per germline, CDR1 MNHEY and CDR2 SMNVEV (reference sequence). The V and J ends lost 3 bases and 3 bases respectively, with 9 bases between them. CDR3 length equals 14 residues. In DNA, the CDR3 is TGTGCCAGCAGTTTCAACCCAGTCTACAATGAGCAGTTCTTC. Translating it yields CASSFNPVYNEQFF.

J is TRBJ1-5 and V is TRBV24-1; maybe TRBD1 (6 bases). CDR1 is KGHDR, CDR2 SFDVKD, per germline. CDR3 length: 17 residues. Trimming stripped 4 bases from V and 2 bases from J, with 17 bases between. CDR3 nucleotide sequence: TGTGCCACCAGTGACAATTACAGGGTTAGAGGCAATCAGCCCCAGCATTTT. It yields the protein CATSDNYRVRGNQPQHF.

Ten or more counts support this clone. Distinct nucleotide sequences in the sample also encode this CDR3. The genes are TRBV28 and TRBJ1-2; possible D gene TRBD1, 6 bases. The CDR3 runs 13 residues. Germline V gene sequence: CDR1 MDHEN, CDR2 SYDVKM. The V end was cut by 8 bases, the J end by 4 bases, with 14 bases between. The CDR3 spells CASGLGQLYGYTF. Here the CDR3 DNA reads TGTGCCAGCGGTCTGGGACAACTCTATGGCTACACCTTC.

This sequence joins TRBV5-4 and TRBJ2-1, with 10 bases aligning to TRBD2. The CDR3 sequence is 16 residues long. Germline assignment: CDR1 SGHNT and CDR2 YYREEE (reference sequence). V lost 3 bases and J lost 3; bases outside the gene matches: 6. CDR3 bases: TGTGCCAGCAGCTCACTAGGGACTAGCGTCTACAATGAGCAGTTCTTC. Its protein product is CASSSLGTSVYNEQFF.

The chain is built from TRBV6-2 or TRBV6-3 and TRBJ2-7, with D possibly called TRBD1 or TRBD2 (5 bases each). The germline gives CDR1 MNHEY, CDR2 SVGEGT. V lost 3 bases and J 0 bases, leaving 18 bases between the germline ends. The CDR3 is 17 residues long. The CDR3: CASSYPRDRQGSYEQYF. The CDR3 nucleotides read TGTGCCAGCAGTTATCCCCGGGACCGCCAGGGCTCCTACGAGCAGTACTTC.